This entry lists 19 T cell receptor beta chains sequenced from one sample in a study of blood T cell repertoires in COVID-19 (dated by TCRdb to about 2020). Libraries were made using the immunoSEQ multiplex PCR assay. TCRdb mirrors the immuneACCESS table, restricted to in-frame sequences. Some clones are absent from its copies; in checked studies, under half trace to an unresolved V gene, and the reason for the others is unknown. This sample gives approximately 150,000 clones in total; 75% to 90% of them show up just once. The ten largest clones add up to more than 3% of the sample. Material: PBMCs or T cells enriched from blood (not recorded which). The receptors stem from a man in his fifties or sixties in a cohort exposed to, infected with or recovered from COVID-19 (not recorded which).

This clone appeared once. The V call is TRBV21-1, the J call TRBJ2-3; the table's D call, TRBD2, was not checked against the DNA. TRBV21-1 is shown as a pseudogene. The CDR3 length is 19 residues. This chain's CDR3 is CASSPTAKGEGRSTDTQYF. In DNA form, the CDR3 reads TGTGCCAGCAGCCCAACCGCCAAGGGGGAGGGTCGGAGCACAGATACGCAGTATTTT.

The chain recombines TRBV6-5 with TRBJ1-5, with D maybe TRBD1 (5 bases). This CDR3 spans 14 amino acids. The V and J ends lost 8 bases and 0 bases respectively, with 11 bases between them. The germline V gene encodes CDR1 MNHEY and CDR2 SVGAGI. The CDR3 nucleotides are TGTGCCAGCCAGGGCGATAGTAGCAATCAGCCCCAGCATTTT. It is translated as CASQGDSSNQPQHF.

CDR3 nucleotide sequence: TGCGCCAGCAGCCAAGAGGGGGCAGGGGATGGCTACACCTTC. This sequence encodes CASSQEGAGDGYTF. J is TRBJ1-2 and V is TRBV4-3; TRBD1 is a possible D gene (6 bases). The germline V and J ends were trimmed by 0 bases and 6 bases, with 11 bases remaining between them. CDR1 and CDR2 (germline): LGHNA, YSLEER. The CDR3 has 14 residues.

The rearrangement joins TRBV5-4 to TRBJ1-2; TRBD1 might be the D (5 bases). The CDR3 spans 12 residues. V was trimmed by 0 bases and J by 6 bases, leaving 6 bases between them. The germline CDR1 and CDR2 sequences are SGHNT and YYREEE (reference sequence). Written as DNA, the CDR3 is TGTGCCAGCAGCTTGGCAGGGAATGGCTACACCTTC. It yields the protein CASSLAGNGYTF.

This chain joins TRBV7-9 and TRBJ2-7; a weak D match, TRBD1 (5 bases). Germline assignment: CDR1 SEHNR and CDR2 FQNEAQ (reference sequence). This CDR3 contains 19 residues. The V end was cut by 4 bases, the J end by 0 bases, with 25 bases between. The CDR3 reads CASSSSSSWGRPSSYEQYF. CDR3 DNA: TGTGCCAGCAGCTCTAGTTCCTCTTGGGGCAGACCCAGCTCCTACGAGCAGTACTTC.

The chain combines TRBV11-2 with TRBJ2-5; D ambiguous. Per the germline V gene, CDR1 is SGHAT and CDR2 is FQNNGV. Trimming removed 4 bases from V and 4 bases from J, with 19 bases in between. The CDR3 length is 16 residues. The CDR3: CASSSYSTPSGETQYF. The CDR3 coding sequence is TGTGCCAGCAGCTCGTATTCGACCCCCTCGGGAGAGACCCAGTACTTC.

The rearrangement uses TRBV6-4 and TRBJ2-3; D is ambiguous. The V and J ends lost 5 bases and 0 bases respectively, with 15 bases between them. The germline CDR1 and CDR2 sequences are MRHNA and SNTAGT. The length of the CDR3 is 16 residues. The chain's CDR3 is CASSSLLTRSTDTQYF. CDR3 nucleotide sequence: TGTGCCAGCAGTTCACTCTTGACACGCAGCACAGATACGCAGTATTTT.

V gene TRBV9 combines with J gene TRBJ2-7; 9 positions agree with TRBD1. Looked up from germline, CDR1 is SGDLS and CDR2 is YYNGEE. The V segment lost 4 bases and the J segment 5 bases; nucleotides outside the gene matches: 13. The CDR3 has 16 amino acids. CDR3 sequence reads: CASSTSFGTGSDEQYF. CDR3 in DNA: TGTGCCAGCAGCACCTCTTTTGGGACAGGGTCGGACGAGCAGTACTTC.

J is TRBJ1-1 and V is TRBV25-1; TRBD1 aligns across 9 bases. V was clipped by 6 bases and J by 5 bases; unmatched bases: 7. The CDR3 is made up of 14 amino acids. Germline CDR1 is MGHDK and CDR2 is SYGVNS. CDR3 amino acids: CASSPHDRGTEAFF. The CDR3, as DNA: TGTGCCAGCAGCCCCCATGACAGGGGGACTGAAGCTTTCTTT.

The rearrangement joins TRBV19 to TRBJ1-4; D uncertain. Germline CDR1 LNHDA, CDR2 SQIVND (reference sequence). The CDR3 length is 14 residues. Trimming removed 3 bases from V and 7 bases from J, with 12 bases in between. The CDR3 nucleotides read TGTGCCAGTAGTATTAGGACTCCGGGTGAAAAACTGTTTTTT. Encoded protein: CASSIRTPGEKLFF.

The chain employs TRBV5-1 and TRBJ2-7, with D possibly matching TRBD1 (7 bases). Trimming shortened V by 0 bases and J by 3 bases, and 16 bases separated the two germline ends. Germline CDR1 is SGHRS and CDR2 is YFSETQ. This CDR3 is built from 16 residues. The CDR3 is CASSLGRGVGFYEQYF. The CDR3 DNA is TGCGCCAGCAGCTTGGGCAGGGGGGTAGGCTTCTACGAGCAGTACTTC. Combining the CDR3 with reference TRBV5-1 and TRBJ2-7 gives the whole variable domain KAGVTQTPRYLIKTRGQQVTLSCSPISGHRSVSWYQQTPGQGLQFLFEYFSETQRNKGNFPGRFSGRQFSNSRSEMNVSTLELGDSALYLCASSLGRGVGFYEQYFGPGTRLTVT.

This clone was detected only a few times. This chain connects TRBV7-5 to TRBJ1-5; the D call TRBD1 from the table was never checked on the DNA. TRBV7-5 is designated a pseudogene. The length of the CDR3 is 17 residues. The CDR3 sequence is CVRSLDLGQGGGQPQHF. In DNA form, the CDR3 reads TGTGTCAGAAGCTTAGATTTGGGACAGGGAGGGGGTCAGCCCCAGCATTTT.

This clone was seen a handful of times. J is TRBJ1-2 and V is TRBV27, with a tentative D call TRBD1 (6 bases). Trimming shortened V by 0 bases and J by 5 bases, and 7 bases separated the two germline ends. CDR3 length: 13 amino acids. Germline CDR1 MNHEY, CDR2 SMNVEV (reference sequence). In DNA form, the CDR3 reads TGTGCCAGCAGTTTATCAGGGGGTTATGGCTACACCTTC. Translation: CASSLSGGYGYTF.

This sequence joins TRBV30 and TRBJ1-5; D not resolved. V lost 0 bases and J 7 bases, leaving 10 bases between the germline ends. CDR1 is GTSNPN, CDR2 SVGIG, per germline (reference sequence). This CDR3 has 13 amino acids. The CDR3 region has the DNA TGTGCCTGGAGTGTGCGGGGAGGGCAGCCCCAGCATTTT. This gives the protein CAWSVRGGQPQHF.

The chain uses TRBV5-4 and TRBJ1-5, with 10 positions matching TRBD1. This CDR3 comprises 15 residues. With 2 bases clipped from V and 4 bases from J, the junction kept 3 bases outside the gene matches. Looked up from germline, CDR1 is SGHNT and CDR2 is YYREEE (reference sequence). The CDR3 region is CASSLGTGVNQPQHF. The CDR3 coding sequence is TGTGCCAGCAGCTTAGGGACAGGGGTAAATCAGCCCCAGCATTTT. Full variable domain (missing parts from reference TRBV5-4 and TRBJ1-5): ETGVTQSPTHLIKTRGQQVTLRCSSQSGHNTVSWYQQALGQGPQFIFQYYREEENGRGNFPPRFSGLQFPNYSSELNVNALELDDSALYLCASSLGTGVNQPQHFGDGTRLSIL.

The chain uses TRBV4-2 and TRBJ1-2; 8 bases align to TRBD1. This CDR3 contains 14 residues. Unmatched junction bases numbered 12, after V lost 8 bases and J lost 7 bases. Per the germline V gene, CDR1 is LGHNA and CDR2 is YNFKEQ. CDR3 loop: CASCALQGAGGYTF. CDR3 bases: TGTGCCAGCTGCGCTCTCCAGGGGGCTGGTGGCTACACCTTC.

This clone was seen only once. The CDR3 sequence: CASSLGGGHTYNEQFF. The CDR3 nucleotides read TGTGCCAGCAGCTTAGGGGGGGGCCACACCTACAATGAGCAGTTCTTC. The rearrangement links TRBV11-2 to TRBJ2-1; tentatively, D is TRBD2 (7 bases). Trimming shortened V by 1 base and J by 2 bases, and 12 bases separated the two germline ends. Germline CDR1 SGHAT, CDR2 FQNNGV. The CDR3 is made up of 16 amino acids.

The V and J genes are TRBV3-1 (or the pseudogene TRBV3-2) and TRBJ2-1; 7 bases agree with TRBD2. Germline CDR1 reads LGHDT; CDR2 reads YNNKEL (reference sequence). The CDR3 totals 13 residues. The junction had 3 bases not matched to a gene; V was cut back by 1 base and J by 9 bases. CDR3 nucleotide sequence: TGTGCCAGCAGCCAAGCGGGGAGGGGTGAGCAGTTCTTC. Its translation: CASSQAGRGEQFF.

Written as DNA, the CDR3 is TGCAGCGTTGCCGGGTTCTACACAGATACGCAGTATTTT. Translating it yields CSVAGFYTDTQYF. The chain has TRBV29-1 and TRBJ2-3; D uncertain. Germline V gene data show CDR1 as SQVTM and CDR2 as ANQGSEA. V lost 4 bases and J 2 bases, leaving 10 bases between the germline ends. The CDR3 length is 13 residues.